This T cell receptor (beta chain) was identified during a study of graft-versus-host responses after intestinal transplantation. The CDR3 runs 14 residues. Per germline, CDR1 SSHAT and CDR2 FNYEAQ (reference sequence). Data came from immunoSEQ multiplex PCR; TCRdb stores just in-frame clones and leaves some out. The sample lists about 86,000 clones, about 88% seen once, with 0.28% in the top ten. About this clone itself: Its specificity is not known. The junction departs from the called germline gene at one end, perhaps through a read error.

The receptor comes from a human donor who was the organ donor for an intestinal transplant. The V call is TRBV7-7, the J call TRBJ2-2; no reliable D call. This specimen consisted of unstimulated CD4+ T cells sorted from spleen or lymph node cells, obtained before transplant. The CDR3 coding sequence is TGTGCTAGCAGCACCGACTGGAACACCGGGGAGCTGTTTTTT. Protein sequence: CASSTDWNTGELFF.